This T cell receptor beta chain was sequenced during a study of OX40 agonist ivuxolimab in advanced cancers. V lost 5 bases and J 1 base, leaving 7 bases between the germline ends. This CDR3 contains 13 residues. Per the germline V gene, CDR1 is MNHEY and CDR2 is SVGAGI. This table comes from immunoSEQ multiplex PCR, and its TCRdb copy is limited to in-frame clones, with some not included. Among roughly 35,000 clones listed, roughly four fifths were seen once. The TCR originated in an adult with an advanced solid tumor such as melanoma, head and neck, liver or kidney cancer. The sample here was CD4+ or CD8+ T cells sorted from blood, taken in a trial of the OX40 agonist ivuxolimab. The chain links TRBV6-5 to TRBJ2-3, with TRBD2 as a possible D gene (5 bases). CDR3 nucleotides: TGTGCCAGCAGTCCCGGGGGCACAGATACGCAGTATTTT. Its translation: CASSPGGTDTQYF.